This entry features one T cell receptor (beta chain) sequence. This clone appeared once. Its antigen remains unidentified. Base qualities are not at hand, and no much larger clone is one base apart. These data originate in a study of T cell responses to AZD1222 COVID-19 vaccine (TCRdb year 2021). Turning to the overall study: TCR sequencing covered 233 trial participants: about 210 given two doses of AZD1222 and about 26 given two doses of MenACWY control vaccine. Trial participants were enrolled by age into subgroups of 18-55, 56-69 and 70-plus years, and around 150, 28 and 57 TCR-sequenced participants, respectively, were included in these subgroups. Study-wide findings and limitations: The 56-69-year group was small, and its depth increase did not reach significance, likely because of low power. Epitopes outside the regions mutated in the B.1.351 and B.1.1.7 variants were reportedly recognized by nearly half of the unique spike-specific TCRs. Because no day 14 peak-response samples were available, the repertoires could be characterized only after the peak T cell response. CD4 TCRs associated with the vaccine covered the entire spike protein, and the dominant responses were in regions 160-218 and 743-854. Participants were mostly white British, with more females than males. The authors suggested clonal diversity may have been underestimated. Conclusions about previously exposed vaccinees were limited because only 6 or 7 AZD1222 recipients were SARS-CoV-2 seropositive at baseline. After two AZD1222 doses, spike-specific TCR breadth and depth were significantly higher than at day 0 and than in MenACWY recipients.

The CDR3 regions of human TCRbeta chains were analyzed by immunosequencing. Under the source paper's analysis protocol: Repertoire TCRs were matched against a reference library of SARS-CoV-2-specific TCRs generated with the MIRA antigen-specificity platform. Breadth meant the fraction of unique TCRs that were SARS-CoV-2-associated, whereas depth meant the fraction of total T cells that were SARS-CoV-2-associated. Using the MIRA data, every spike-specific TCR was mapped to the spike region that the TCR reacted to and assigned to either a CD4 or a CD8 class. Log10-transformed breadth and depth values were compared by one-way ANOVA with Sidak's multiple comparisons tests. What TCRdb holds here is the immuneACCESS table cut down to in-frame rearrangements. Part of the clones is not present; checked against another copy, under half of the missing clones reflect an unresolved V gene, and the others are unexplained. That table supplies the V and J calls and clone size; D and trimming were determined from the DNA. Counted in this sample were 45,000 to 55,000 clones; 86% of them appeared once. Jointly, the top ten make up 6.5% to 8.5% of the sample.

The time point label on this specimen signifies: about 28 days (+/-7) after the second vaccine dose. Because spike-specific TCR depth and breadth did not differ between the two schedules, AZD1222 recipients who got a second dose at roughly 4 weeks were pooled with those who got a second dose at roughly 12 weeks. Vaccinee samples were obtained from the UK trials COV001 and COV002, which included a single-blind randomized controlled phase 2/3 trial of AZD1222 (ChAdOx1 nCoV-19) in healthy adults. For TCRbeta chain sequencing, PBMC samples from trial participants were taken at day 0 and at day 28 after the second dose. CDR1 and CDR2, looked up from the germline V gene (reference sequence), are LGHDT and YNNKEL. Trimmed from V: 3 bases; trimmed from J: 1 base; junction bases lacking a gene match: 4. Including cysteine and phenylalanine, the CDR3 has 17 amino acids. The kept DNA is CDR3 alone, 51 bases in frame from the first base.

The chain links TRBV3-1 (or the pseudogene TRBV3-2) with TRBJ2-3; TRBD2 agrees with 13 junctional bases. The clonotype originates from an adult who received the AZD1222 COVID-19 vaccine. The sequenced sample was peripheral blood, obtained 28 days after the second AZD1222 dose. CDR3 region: CASSQGLAGTGTDTQYF. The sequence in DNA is TGTGCCAGCAGCCAGGGACTAGCGGGGACTGGCACAGATACGCAGTATTTT.